This T cell receptor beta chain was obtained from a study of OX40 agonist ivuxolimab in advanced cancers. Looking at the study overall: Ivuxolimab is a fully human IgG2 antibody that activates OX40 (CD134). Intravenous ivuxolimab was administered to patients every 2 weeks at 0.01 to 10 mg/kg.

Only a few counts were recorded for this clone. Its antigen remains unknown. Study outcomes and limitations: Low normalized clonal expansion also occurred in some nonresponding patients.

This CDR3 is built from 16 residues. Between the trimmed V and J ends, which lost 7 bases and 5 bases, there was a span of 20 bases. Looked up from germline, CDR1 is SGHTA and CDR2 is FQGNSA. Sequencing was performed with immunoSEQ multiplex PCR; in TCRdb, only in-frame clones are kept and a portion is missing. The sample yields 72,000 or so clones, more than 65% seen once. This TCR was recovered from an adult with an advanced solid tumor such as melanoma, head and neck, liver or kidney cancer. Sequenced here: CD4+ or CD8+ T cells sorted from blood, sampled in a trial of the OX40 agonist ivuxolimab. This chain connects TRBV7-2 to TRBJ2-2, with D maybe TRBD2 (5 bases). CDR3 in amino acids: CASTPKSRGLTGELFF. The CDR3 bases are TGTGCCAGCACCCCCAAGTCCCGGGGTTTAACCGGGGAGCTGTTTTTT.